The 32 T cell receptor beta chains given below trace back to one sample, sequenced in a study of response to subunit inactivated influenza vaccine. TCRdb processed the RT-PCR reads anew with MiXCR; each CDR3 protein has one entry. The data show roughly 460,000 distinct CDR3 sequences, approximately 11% seen once. Sequenced here: PBMCs from blood, sampled 35 to 45 days after vaccination. These receptors were obtained from a man aged 50 or older who received an inactivated influenza vaccine.

This clonotype was picked up many times. V is TRBV24-1 and J is TRBJ2-1; D possibly corresponds to TRBD1 (6 bases). The CDR3 is 12 residues long. Germline V gene lookup returns CDR1 KGHDR and CDR2 SFDVKD. The ends were cut back, 3 bases at V and 10 bases at J, with 9 bases in the middle. CDR3 sequence: CATSDLGTEQFF. The CDR3 DNA follows: TGTGCCACCAGTGATCTCGGGACAGAGCAGTTCTTC.

This clonotype was found once. This chain connects TRBV28 to TRBJ1-5, with a possible D match to TRBD1 (5 bases). Germline V gene lookup returns CDR1 MDHEN and CDR2 SYDVKM. V was clipped by 8 bases and J by 4 bases, with 18 bases between them. This CDR3 region has 15 residues. CDR3 sequence reads: CASSPNRRHNQPQHF. The CDR3 nucleotides are TGTGCCAGCTCCCCGAACAGGCGCCATAATCAGCCCCAGCATTTT.

This clonotype was observed a handful of times. This chain joins TRBV7-9 and TRBJ2-5; TRBD1 matches 7 bases. The CDR3 contains 14 residues. Trimming removed 5 bases from V and 4 bases from J; junction bases left unmatched: 7. Germline assignment: CDR1 SEHNR and CDR2 FQNEAQ (reference sequence). This CDR3 reads CASSPIRTGETQYF. In DNA, the CDR3 is TGTGCCAGCAGCCCGATTCGGACAGGAGAGACCCAGTACTTC.

The V gene is TRBV20-1, the J gene TRBJ1-4; weak D call: TRBD1 (5 bases). The V and J ends lost 7 bases and 0 bases respectively, with 18 bases between them. Germline CDR1 and CDR2: DFQATT and SNEGSKA (reference sequence). This CDR3 comprises 16 residues. This chain's CDR3 is CSVRWEDTSTNEKLFF. The CDR3 region has the DNA TGCAGTGTCAGATGGGAGGACACCTCAACTAATGAAAAACTGTTTTTT.

At least ten counts were recorded for this clonotype. The rearrangement uses TRBV28 and TRBJ2-7; D gene unclear. This CDR3 contains 12 residues. Trimming cost V 5 bases and J 5 bases, with 10 bases left between them. From germline, CDR1 is MDHEN and CDR2 SYDVKM. CDR3 residues: CASSVPPHEQYF. For the CDR3, the DNA is TGTGCCAGCAGTGTGCCTCCCCACGAGCAGTACTTC.

This clonotype was found many times. The rearrangement joins TRBV5-1 to TRBJ1-4; 8 positions match TRBD1. With 3 bases clipped from V and 6 bases from J, the junction kept 7 bases outside the gene matches. This CDR3 spans 15 amino acids. CDR1 and CDR2 (germline): SGHRS, YFSETQ. The CDR3 coding sequence is TGCGCCAGCAGCTCCCCCGGGACAGGCGATGAAAAACTGTTTTTT. Amino acids: CASSSPGTGDEKLFF.

The CDR3 coding sequence is TGTGCCAGCATCCTTCTGCGGGGGGGGCGCACCGGGGAGCTGTTTTTT. Protein: CASILLRGGRTGELFF. The chain has TRBV11-2 and TRBJ2-2, with 9 bases identical to TRBD2. The CDR3 is 16 amino acids. Unmatched junction bases numbered 10, after V lost 7 bases and J lost 4 bases. Germline CDR1 SGHAT, CDR2 FQNNGV.

V is TRBV9 and J is TRBJ2-1, with 7 nucleotides matching TRBD2. Germline V gene data show CDR1 as SGDLS and CDR2 as YYNGEE. There are 12 residues in the CDR3. Trimming took 5 bases from V and 6 from J; bases not matched to a gene: 2. CDR3 coding DNA: TGTGCCAGCAGGGGAGGGCCCAATGAGCAGTTCTTC. It specifies CASRGGPNEQFF.

This clonotype was found a few times. The chain is built from TRBV5-1 and TRBJ1-4; D unresolved. Trimming shortened V by 0 bases and J by 0 bases, and 6 bases separated the two germline ends. Germline V gene lookup returns CDR1 SGHRS and CDR2 YFSETQ. This CDR3 spans 15 amino acids. The DNA for the CDR3 is TGCGCCAGCAGCTTGGTCCGGTCAACTAATGAAAAACTGTTTTTT. Protein product: CASSLVRSTNEKLFF. Full variable domain (remainder filled in from reference TRBV5-1 and TRBJ1-4): KAGVTQTPRYLIKTRGQQVTLSCSPISGHRSVSWYQQTPGQGLQFLFEYFSETQRNKGNFPGRFSGRQFSNSRSEMNVSTLELGDSALYLCASSLVRSTNEKLFFGSGTQLSVL.

The rearrangement joins TRBV2 to TRBJ2-6; D possibly uses TRBD1 or TRBD2 (5 bases each). The CDR3 is made up of 15 amino acids. V shed 2 bases and J shed 2 bases, with 7 bases lying between them. Germline CDR1 and CDR2: SNHLY and FYNNEI. The DNA of the CDR3 is TGTGCCAGCAGTGAATGGGACCCTGGGGCCAACGTCCTGACTTTC. This sequence encodes CASSEWDPGANVLTF.

The V call is TRBV9, the J call TRBJ1-2; D gene ambiguous. The V gene's germline CDR1 is SGDLS and CDR2 YYNGEE. V lost 0 bases and J lost 5, with 2 bases in between. The CDR3 sequence is 11 residues long. DNA of the CDR3: TGTGCCAGCAGCGTAGGGTATGGCTACACCTTC. It specifies CASSVGYGYTF. The whole variable domain, filled in from reference TRBV9 and TRBJ1-2, reads DSGVTQTPKHLITATGQRVTLRCSPRSGDLSVYWYQQSLDQGLQFLIQYYNGEERAKGNILERFSAQQFPDLHSELNLSSLELGDSALYFCASSVGYGYTFGSGTRLTVV.

In its sample, this clonotype was seen many times. The chain joins TRBV12-3 or TRBV12-4 to TRBJ2-1; D perhaps matches TRBD2 (5 bases). The length of the CDR3 is 13 residues. Between the trimmed V and J ends, which lost 1 base and 11 bases, there was a span of 12 bases. Here the CDR3 DNA reads TGTGCCAGCAGTTTAGAGCGGTACTCTCAGCAGTTCTTC. It is translated as CASSLERYSQQFF.

In regard to this clonotype: The junction does not match germline at one end; this may be a read error. The chain links TRBV10-3 to TRBJ2-3; 8 bases fit TRBD1. CDR3 size: 16 residues. In germline, CDR1 is ENHRY, CDR2 SYGVKD. CDR3 DNA: TGTGCCATCAGTTCTCCGGGACAGGCTCTCACAGATGCGCAGTATTTT. Encoded protein: CAISSPGQALTDAQYF.

CDR3 bases: TGCGCCAGCAGCTTGTACGGGGGTCGTACAGATACGCAGTATTTT. It codes for CASSLYGGRTDTQYF. V and J are TRBV5-1 and TRBJ2-3, with D tentatively TRBD2 (6 bases). Between the trimmed V and J ends, which lost 1 base and 3 bases, there was a span of 12 bases. The CDR3 covers 15 residues. CDR1 and CDR2 (germline): SGHRS, YFSETQ.

The CDR3 region has the DNA TGTGCCAGCAGTCCCGCCGGACAGGGGGCTGTGACCGGGGAGCTGTTTTTT. Amino acids: CASSPAGQGAVTGELFF. The chain recombines TRBV7-2 with TRBJ2-2; 11 bases line up with TRBD1. The V segment lost 6 bases and the J segment 5 bases; nucleotides outside the gene matches: 11. The length of the CDR3 is 17 residues. The germline gives CDR1 SGHTA, CDR2 FQGNSA.

V usage is TRBV12-3 or TRBV12-4 and J usage is TRBJ1-5; perhaps TRBD1 as D (6 bases). The CDR3 extends over 13 amino acids. Trimming shortened V by 10 bases and J by 5 bases, and 15 bases separated the two germline ends. The CDR3 sequence is CATSRQVDQPQHF. DNA for the CDR3: TGTGCCACTTCTCGACAGGTGGATCAGCCCCAGCATTTT.

CDR3 sequence (DNA): TGTGCCAGCGCAGCTTGGATGCAGGGAGGGGAGACCCAGTACTTC. Its protein product is CASAAWMQGGETQYF. This chain joins TRBV5-6 and TRBJ2-5, with 7 bases identical to TRBD2. V lost 7 bases to trimming and J lost 5 bases; unmatched junction nucleotides: 14. Looked up from germline, CDR1 is SGHDT and CDR2 is YYEEEE. This CDR3 region has 15 residues.

The chain links TRBV3-1 to TRBJ2-2; the match to TRBD2 covers 8 bases. In germline, CDR1 is LGHDT, CDR2 YNNKEL (reference sequence). Losses at the gene ends were 5 bases for V and 5 bases for J; bases not matched to a gene: 1. This CDR3 is 13 amino acids long. The CDR3 DNA reads TGTGCCAGCAGCAGACTAGCGACCGGGGAGCTGTTTTTT. It is translated as CASSRLATGELFF.

This clonotype showed up just a few times. The gene calls are TRBV9 and TRBJ2-7; D possibly corresponds to TRBD1 (5 bases). Trimming took off 0 bases at V and 0 bases at J, with 10 bases between the two ends. Germline V gene data show CDR1 as SGDLS and CDR2 as YYNGEE. The CDR3 has 15 residues. In nucleotides, the CDR3 is TGTGCCAGCAGCGTAGGTGGGGCTAGCTCCTACGAGCAGTACTTC. Translating it yields CASSVGGASSYEQYF.

V and J are TRBV19 and TRBJ2-3; TRBD2 might be the D (5 bases). The CDR3 is 12 residues long. Germline V gene data show CDR1 as LNHDA and CDR2 as SQIVND (reference sequence). Trimming pared 6 bases from V and 6 bases from J, leaving 10 bases between. CDR3 coding DNA: TGTGCCAGTAGCGGGGTGGCGGATACGCAGTATTTT. Protein: CASSGVADTQYF.

The chain has TRBV20-1 and TRBJ2-5; D could derive from TRBD1 or TRBD2 (7 bases each). CDR1 DFQATT and CDR2 SNEGSKA come from the germline V gene (reference sequence). The CDR3 has 17 residues. Trimming shortened V by 6 bases and J by 2 bases, and 25 bases separated the two germline ends. The CDR3 sequence is CSALGGGQGVTQETQYF. The CDR3 DNA sequence: TGCAGTGCACTAGGGGGGGGCCAGGGGGTTACACAAGAGACCCAGTACTTC.

The chain uses TRBV10-3 and TRBJ1-1; 10 bases agree with TRBD1. J lost 3 bases, V lost 7 bases, and 8 bases had no gene match. The CDR3 is 15 residues long. Germline CDR1 is ENHRY and CDR2 is SYGVKD. CDR3 in amino acids: CAIKGLGTGDTEAFF. For the CDR3, the DNA is TGTGCCATCAAGGGCTTAGGGACAGGGGACACTGAAGCTTTCTTT.

In this sample, this clonotype turned up a few times. A much larger clone sits a single nucleotide away, making a read error possible. The CDR3 reads CASSDSTDTQYF. In DNA, the CDR3 is TGTGCCAGCAGTGACTCCACAGATACGCAGTATTTT. V gene TRBV7-9 combines with J gene TRBJ2-3; no firm D call. The V gene's germline CDR1 is SEHNR and CDR2 FQNEAQ (reference sequence). The CDR3 is 12 residues long. V was clipped by 6 bases and J by 2 bases, with 6 bases between them.

In this sample, this clonotype turned up many times. The V and J genes are TRBV6-1 and TRBJ2-5; D may be TRBD1 (5 bases). The CDR3 spans 13 residues. Germline loops: CDR1 MNHNS, CDR2 SASEGT. The V gene lost 3 bases and the J gene lost 1 base, with 6 bases spanning the gap. The CDR3 DNA sequence: TGTGCCAGCAGTGACAGGGTCCAAGAGACCCAGTACTTC. It encodes CASSDRVQETQYF.

V usage is TRBV30 and J usage is TRBJ1-5; D ambiguous. Trimming removed 0 bases from V and 3 bases from J, with 9 bases in between. The CDR3 consists of 14 residues. Germline assignment: CDR1 GTSNPN and CDR2 SVGIG (reference sequence). CDR3 in amino acids: CAWSVGRFNQPQHF. The CDR3 coding sequence is TGTGCCTGGAGTGTCGGCAGGTTCAATCAGCCCCAGCATTTT.

The chain recombines TRBV4-2 with TRBJ1-6, with 8 bases matching TRBD1. V trimming: 0 bases; J trimming: 9 bases; junction bases outside the gene matches: 4. This CDR3 comprises 15 residues. CDR1 and CDR2 (germline): LGHNA, YNFKEQ. The chain's CDR3 is CASSQDPGGLSPLHF. DNA of the CDR3: TGTGCCAGCAGCCAAGATCCAGGGGGCCTTTCACCCCTCCACTTT.

In this sample, this clonotype turned up a few times. The chain has TRBV20-1 and TRBJ2-7; a possible D gene is TRBD2 (6 bases). CDR3 length: 15 amino acids. The germline V gene encodes CDR1 DFQATT and CDR2 SNEGSKA (reference sequence). The V end lost 1 base, the J end lost 1 base, and 14 bases lay between the germline ends. As DNA, the CDR3 is TGCAGTGCTAGAGCGACCCGGACTAAATCCTACGAGCAGTACTTC. This encodes CSARATRTKSYEQYF.

Many counts were recorded for this clonotype. The chain links TRBV6-5 to TRBJ1-5, with TRBD1 as a possible D gene (5 bases). The CDR3 runs 18 residues. Per germline, CDR1 MNHEY and CDR2 SVGAGI. The germline V and J ends were trimmed by 0 bases and 0 bases, with 15 bases remaining between them. In DNA form, the CDR3 reads TGTGCCAGCAGTTACTCGACCAGGGTGCGCTATAGCAATCAGCCCCAGCATTTT. It yields the protein CASSYSTRVRYSNQPQHF.

The CDR3 region is CASSLARVRFITSNKTDTQYF. The DNA for the CDR3 is TGTGCCAGCAGCTTGGCTCGGGTGCGCTTTATTACCTCTAACAAAACAGATACGCAGTATTTT. The rearrangement joins TRBV11-1 to TRBJ2-3; D gene ambiguous. V lost 3 bases and J 3 bases, leaving 31 bases between the germline ends. Germline CDR1 and CDR2: SGHAT and FQDESV (reference sequence). The CDR3 is 21 residues long.

This clonotype turned up a few times. This rearrangement joins TRBV28 to TRBJ2-3, with 10 bases that match TRBD2. Germline loops: CDR1 MDHEN, CDR2 SYDVKM. The CDR3 has 16 residues. With 6 bases clipped from V and 2 bases from J, the junction kept 8 bases outside the gene matches. The DNA of the CDR3 is TGTGCCAGCAGAGGCTCTAGCGGGAGATTCACAGATACGCAGTATTTT. Its translation is CASRGSSGRFTDTQYF.

This clonotype was recorded only once. The chain is built from TRBV7-6 and TRBJ2-1; no firm D call. This CDR3 spans 19 amino acids. Per germline, CDR1 SGHVS and CDR2 FNYEAQ. Deletions cut 3 bases from V and 0 bases from J, with 21 bases between. The CDR3 is CASSLEVEFGPSSYNEQFF. As DNA, the CDR3 is TGTGCCAGCAGCTTGGAAGTAGAATTCGGTCCTAGCTCCTACAATGAGCAGTTCTTC.

In this sample, this clonotype turned up a few times. The CDR3 spells CASSLTGKNTGELFF. In DNA form, the CDR3 reads TGCGCCAGCAGCTTGACAGGGAAGAACACCGGGGAGCTGTTTTTT. The chain couples TRBV5-1 to TRBJ2-2; D may be TRBD1 (6 bases). V was trimmed by 1 base and J by 1 base, leaving 8 bases between them. The germline V gene encodes CDR1 SGHRS and CDR2 YFSETQ. The CDR3 length is 15 residues.